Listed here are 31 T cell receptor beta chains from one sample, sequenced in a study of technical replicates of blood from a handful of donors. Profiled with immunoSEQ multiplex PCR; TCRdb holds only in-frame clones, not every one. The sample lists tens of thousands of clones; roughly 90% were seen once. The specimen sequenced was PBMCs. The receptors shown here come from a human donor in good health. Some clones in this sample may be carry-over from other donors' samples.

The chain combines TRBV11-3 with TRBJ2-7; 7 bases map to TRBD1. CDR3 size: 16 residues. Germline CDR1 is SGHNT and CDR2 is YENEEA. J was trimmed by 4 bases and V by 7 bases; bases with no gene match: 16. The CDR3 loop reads CASNPTGTAVSYEQYF. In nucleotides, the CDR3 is TGTGCCAGCAACCCGACAGGGACCGCGGTCTCGTACGAGCAGTACTTC. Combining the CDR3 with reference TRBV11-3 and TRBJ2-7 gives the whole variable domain EAGVVQSPRYKIIEKKQPVAFWCNPISGHNTLYWYLQNLGQGPELLIRYENEEAVDDSQLPKDRFSAERLKGVDSTLKIQPAELGDSAVYLCASNPTGTAVSYEQYFGPGTRLTVT.

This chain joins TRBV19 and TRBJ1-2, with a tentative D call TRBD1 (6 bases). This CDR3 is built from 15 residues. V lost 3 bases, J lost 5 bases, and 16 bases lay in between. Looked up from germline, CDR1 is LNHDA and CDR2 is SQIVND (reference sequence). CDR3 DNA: TGTGCCAGTAGTATTGAAAAGGGACACTTATATGGCTACACCTTC. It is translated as CASSIEKGHLYGYTF.

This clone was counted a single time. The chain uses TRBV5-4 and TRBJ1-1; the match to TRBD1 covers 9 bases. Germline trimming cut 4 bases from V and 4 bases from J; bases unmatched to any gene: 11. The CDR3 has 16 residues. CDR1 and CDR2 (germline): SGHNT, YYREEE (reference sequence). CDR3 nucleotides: TGTGCCAGCAGCCCCTGGACAGGGGCGAAATTCACTGAAGCTTTCTTT. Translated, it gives CASSPWTGAKFTEAFF.

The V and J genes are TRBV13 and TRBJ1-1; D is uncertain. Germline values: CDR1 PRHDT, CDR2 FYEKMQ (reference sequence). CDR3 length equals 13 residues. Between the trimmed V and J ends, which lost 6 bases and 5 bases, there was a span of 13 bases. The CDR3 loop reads CASRDGMTTEAFF. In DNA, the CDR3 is TGTGCCAGCAGGGACGGGATGACGACTGAAGCTTTCTTT.

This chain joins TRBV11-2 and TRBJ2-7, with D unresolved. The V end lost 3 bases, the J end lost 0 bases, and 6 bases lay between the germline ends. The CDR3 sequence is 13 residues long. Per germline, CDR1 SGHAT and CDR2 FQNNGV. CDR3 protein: CASSFVRSYEQYF. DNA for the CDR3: TGTGCCAGCAGCTTTGTCCGCTCCTACGAGCAGTACTTC.

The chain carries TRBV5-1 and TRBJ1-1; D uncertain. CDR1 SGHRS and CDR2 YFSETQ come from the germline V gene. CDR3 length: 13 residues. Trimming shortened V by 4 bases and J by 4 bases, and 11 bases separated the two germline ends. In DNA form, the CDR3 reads TGCGCCAGCAGCGGAGCCCTTATCACTGAAGCTTTCTTT. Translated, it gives CASSGALITEAFF. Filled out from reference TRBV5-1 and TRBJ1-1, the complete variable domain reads KAGVTQTPRYLIKTRGQQVTLSCSPISGHRSVSWYQQTPGQGLQFLFEYFSETQRNKGNFPGRFSGRQFSNSRSEMNVSTLELGDSALYLCASSGALITEAFFGQGTRLTVV.

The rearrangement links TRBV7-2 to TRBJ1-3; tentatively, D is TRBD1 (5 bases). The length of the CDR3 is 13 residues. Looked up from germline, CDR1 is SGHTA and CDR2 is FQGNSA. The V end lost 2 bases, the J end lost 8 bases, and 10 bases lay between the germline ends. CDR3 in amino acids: CASSLLPRDTIYF. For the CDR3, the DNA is TGTGCCAGCAGCTTACTCCCCAGGGACACCATATATTTT.

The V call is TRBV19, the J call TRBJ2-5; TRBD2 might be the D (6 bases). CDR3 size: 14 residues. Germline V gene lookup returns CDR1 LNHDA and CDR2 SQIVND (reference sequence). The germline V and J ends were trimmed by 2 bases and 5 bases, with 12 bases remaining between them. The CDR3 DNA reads TGTGCCAGTAGTATACGACTAGATGCGGAGACCCAGTACTTC. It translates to CASSIRLDAETQYF. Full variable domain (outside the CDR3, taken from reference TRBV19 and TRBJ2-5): DGGITQSPKYLFRKEGQNVTLSCEQNLNHDAMYWYRQDPGQGLRLIYYSQIVNDFQKGDIAEGYSVSREKKESFPLTVTSAQKNPTAFYLCASSIRLDAETQYFGPGTRLLVL.

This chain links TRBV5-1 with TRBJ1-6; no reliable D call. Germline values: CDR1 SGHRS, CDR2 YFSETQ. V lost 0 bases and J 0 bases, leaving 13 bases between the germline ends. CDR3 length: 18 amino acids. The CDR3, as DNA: TGCGCCAGCAGCTTGGGGTTATTAGCGAGCTCCTATAATTCACCCCTCCACTTT. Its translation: CASSLGLLASSYNSPLHF.

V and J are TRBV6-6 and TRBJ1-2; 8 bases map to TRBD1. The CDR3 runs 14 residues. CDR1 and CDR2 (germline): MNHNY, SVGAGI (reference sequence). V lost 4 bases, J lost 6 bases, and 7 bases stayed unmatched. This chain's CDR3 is CASSLANRGNGYTF. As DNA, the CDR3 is TGTGCCAGCAGTTTAGCCAACAGGGGGAATGGCTACACCTTC.

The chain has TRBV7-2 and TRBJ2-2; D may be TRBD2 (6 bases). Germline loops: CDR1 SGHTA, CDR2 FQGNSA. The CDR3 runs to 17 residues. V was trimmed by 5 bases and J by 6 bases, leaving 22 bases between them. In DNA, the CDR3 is TGTGCCAGCAGCCGCAGCTTTAGGACTAATTTCGCCGGGGAGCTGTTTTTT. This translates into CASSRSFRTNFAGELFF.

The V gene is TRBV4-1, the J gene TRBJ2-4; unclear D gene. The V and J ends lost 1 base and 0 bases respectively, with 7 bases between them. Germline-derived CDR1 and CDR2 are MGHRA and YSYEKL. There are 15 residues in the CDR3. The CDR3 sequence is CASSQVVVAKNIQYF. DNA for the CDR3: TGCGCCAGCAGCCAAGTAGTGGTAGCCAAAAACATTCAGTACTTC.

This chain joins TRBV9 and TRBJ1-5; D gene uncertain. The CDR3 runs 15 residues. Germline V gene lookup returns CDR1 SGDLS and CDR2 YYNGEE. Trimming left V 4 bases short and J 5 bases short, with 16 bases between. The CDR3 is CASSPEGGSDQPQHF. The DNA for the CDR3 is TGTGCCAGCAGCCCCGAGGGAGGGAGCGATCAGCCCCAGCATTTT. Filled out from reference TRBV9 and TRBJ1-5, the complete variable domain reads DSGVTQTPKHLITATGQRVTLRCSPRSGDLSVYWYQQSLDQGLQFLIQYYNGEERAKGNILERFSAQQFPDLHSELNLSSLELGDSALYFCASSPEGGSDQPQHFGDGTRLSIL.

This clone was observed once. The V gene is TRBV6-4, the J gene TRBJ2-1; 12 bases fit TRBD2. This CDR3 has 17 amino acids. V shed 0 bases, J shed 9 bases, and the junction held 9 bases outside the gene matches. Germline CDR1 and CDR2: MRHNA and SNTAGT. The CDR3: CASSDSASGGVPTEQFF. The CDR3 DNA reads TGTGCCAGCAGTGACTCAGCTAGCGGGGGGGTTCCTACTGAGCAGTTCTTC.

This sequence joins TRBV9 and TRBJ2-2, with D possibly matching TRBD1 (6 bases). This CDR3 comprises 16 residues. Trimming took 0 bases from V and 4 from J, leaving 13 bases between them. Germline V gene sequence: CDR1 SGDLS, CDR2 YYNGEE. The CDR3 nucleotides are TGTGCCAGCAGCGTAGTCGCAGGGGTACGCACCGGGGAGCTGTTTTTT. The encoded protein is CASSVVAGVRTGELFF.

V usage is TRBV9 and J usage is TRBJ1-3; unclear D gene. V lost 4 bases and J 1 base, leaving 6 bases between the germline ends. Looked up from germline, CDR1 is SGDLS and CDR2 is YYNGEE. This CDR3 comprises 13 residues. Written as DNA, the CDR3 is TGTGCCAGCAGCCCCCCTTCTGGAAACACCATATATTTT. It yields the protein CASSPPSGNTIYF.

In DNA form, the CDR3 reads TGTGCCAGCAGCTTACTGTGGGGGGGCACAGATACGCAGTATTTT. Its translation: CASSLLWGGTDTQYF. The chain couples TRBV7-9 to TRBJ2-3; D possibly corresponds to TRBD2 (6 bases). V was clipped by 2 bases and J by 1 base, with 10 bases between them. This CDR3 is 15 amino acids long. CDR1 is SEHNR, CDR2 FQNEAQ, per germline (reference sequence).

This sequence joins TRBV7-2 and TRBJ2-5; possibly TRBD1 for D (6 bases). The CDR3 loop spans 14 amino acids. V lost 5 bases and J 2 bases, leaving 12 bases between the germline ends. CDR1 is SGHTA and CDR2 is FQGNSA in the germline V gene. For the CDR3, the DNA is TGTGCCAGCAGCCCCGGACAGCGTCAAGAGACCCAGTACTTC. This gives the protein CASSPGQRQETQYF.

The DNA of the CDR3 is TGTGCTAGTGGTTTGGACGGGAGGGCCTGGGAGCAGTTCTTC. Its protein product is CASGLDGRAWEQFF. The rearrangement links TRBV12-5 to TRBJ2-1, with TRBD2 matching 8 bases. CDR1 LGHNT and CDR2 FRNRAP come from the germline V gene. V gave up 1 base and J gave up 10 bases; unmatched junction bases: 6. This CDR3 is built from 14 residues.

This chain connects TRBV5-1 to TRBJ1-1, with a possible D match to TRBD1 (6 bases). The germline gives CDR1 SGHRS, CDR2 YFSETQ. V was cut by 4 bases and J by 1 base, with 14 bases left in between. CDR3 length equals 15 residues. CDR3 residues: CASSPRGGRNTEAFF. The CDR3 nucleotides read TGCGCCAGCAGCCCGAGGGGGGGGAGGAACACTGAAGCTTTCTTT.

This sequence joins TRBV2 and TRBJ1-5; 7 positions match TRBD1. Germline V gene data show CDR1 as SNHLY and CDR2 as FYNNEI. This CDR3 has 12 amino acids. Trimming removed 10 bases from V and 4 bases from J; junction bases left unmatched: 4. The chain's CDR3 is CANIQGNQPQHF. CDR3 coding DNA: TGTGCCAACATACAGGGGAATCAGCCCCAGCATTTT.

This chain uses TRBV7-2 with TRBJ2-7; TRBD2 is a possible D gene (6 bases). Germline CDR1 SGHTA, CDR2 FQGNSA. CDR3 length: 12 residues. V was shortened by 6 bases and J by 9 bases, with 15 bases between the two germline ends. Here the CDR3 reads CASSLGEVAQYF. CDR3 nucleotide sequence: TGTGCCAGCAGTTTGGGGGAGGTAGCGCAGTACTTC.

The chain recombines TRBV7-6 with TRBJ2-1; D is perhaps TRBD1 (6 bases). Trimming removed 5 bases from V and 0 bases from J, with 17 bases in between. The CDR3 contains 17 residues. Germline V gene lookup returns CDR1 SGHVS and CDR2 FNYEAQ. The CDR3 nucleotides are TGTGCCAGCAGCCCCCGCCCGGGACAAAGCTCCTACAATGAGCAGTTCTTC. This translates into CASSPRPGQSSYNEQFF.

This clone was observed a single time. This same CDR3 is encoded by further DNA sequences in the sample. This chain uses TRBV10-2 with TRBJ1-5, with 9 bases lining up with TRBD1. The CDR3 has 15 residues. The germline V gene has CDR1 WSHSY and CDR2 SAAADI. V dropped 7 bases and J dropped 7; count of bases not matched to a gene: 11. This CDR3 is CASIVGGQGGQPQHF. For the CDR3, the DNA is TGCGCCAGCATTGTAGGGGGACAGGGTGGGCAGCCCCAGCATTTT.

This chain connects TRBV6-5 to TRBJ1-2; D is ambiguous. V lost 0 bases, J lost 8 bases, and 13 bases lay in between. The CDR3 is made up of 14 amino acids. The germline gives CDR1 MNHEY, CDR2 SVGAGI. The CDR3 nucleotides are TGTGCCAGCAGTTACTCGGAGGCGCTCGGAGGCTACACCTTC. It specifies CASSYSEALGGYTF.

CDR3 in DNA: TGTGCCAGCAGCGAACCCTGGGGGGGTAACTATGGCTACACCTTC. Translated, it gives CASSEPWGGNYGYTF. The chain uses TRBV13 and TRBJ1-2, with D maybe TRBD1 (5 bases). V was pared by 5 bases and J by 1 base, with 14 bases between. The CDR3 has 15 residues. Germline values: CDR1 PRHDT, CDR2 FYEKMQ (reference sequence).

CDR3 DNA sequence: TGTGCCAGCAGACCAAAGAACGGGGGATCCTACGAGCAGTACTTC. Translation gives CASRPKNGGSYEQYF. J is TRBJ2-7 and V is TRBV7-9; D perhaps matches TRBD2 (6 bases). This CDR3 contains 15 residues. Trimming took 6 bases from V and 1 from J, leaving 16 bases between them. CDR1 and CDR2 (germline): SEHNR, FQNEAQ (reference sequence). Full variable domain (outside the CDR3, taken from reference TRBV7-9 and TRBJ2-7): DTGVSQNPRHKITKRGQNVTFRCDPISEHNRLYWYRQTLGQGPEFLTYFQNEAQLEKSRLLSDRFSAERPKGSFSTLEIQRTEQGDSAMYLCASRPKNGGSYEQYFGPGTRLTVT.

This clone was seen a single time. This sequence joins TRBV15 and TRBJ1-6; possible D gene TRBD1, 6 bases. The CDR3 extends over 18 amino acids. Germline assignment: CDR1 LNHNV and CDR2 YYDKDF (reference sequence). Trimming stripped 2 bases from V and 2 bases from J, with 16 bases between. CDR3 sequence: CATSRSTGAVTYNSPLHF. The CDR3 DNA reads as TGTGCCACCAGCAGATCGACAGGCGCAGTCACCTATAATTCACCCCTCCACTTT.

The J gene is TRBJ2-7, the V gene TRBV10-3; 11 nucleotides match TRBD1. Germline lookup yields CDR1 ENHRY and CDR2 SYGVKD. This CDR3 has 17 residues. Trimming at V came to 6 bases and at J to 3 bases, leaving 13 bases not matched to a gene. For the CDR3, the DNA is TGTGCCATCAGGGAAGGACAGGGGGCAACTAGCGGCTACGAGCAGTACTTC. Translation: CAIREGQGATSGYEQYF.

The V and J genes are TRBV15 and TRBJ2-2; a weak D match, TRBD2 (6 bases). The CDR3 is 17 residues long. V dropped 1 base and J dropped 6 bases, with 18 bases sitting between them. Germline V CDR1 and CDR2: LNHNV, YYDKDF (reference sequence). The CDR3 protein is CATSRAATSRLPGELFF. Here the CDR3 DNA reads TGTGCCACCAGCAGAGCGGCTACTAGCCGCTTGCCCGGGGAGCTGTTTTTT.

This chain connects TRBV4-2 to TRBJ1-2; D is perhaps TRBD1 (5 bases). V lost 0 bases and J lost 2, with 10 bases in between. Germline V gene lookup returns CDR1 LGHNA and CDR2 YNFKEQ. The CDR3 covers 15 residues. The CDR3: CASSQEVEGNYGYTF. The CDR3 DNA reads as TGTGCCAGCAGCCAAGAGGTGGAGGGGAACTATGGCTACACCTTC.